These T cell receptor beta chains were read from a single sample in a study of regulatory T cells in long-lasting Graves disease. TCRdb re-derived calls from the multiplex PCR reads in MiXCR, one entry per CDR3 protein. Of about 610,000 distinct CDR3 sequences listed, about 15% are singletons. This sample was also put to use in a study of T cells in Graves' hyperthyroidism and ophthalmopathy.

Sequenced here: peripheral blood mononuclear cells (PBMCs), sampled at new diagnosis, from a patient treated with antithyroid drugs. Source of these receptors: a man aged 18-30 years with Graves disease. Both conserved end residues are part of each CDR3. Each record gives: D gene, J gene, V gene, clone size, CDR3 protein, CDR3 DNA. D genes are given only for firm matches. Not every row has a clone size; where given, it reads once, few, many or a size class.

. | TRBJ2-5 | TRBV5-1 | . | CASSLEGQGETQYF | TGCGCCAGCAGCTTGGAAGGGCAAGGAGAGACCCAGTACTTC
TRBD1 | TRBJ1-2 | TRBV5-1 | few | CASSGTATTNYGYTF | TGCGCCAGCTCCGGGACAGCCACCACTAACTATGGCTACACCTTC
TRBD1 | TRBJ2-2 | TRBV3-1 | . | CASSRLTGGGNTGELFF | TGTGCCAGCAGCCGTTTAACAGGGGGCGGGAACACCGGGGAGCTGTTTTTT
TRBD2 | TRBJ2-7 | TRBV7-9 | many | CASSLTSVPSYEQYF | TGTGCCAGCAGCCTGACTAGCGTACCCTCCTACGAGCAGTACTTC
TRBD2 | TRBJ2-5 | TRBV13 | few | CASSLFFGLTSGIAETQYF | TGTGCCAGCAGCTTATTTTTCGGATTGACTAGCGGGATTGCGGAGACCCAGTACTTC
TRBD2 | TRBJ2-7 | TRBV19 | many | CASSRAGAAGEQYF | TGTGCCAGTAGTCGAGCGGGAGCGGCAGGGGAGCAGTACTTC
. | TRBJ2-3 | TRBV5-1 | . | CASSFAAGLEDTQYF | TGCGCCAGCAGCTTTGCGGCGGGGCTGGAAGATACGCAGTATTTT
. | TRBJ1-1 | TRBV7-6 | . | CASSPRGGKGVTEAFF | TGTGCCAGCAGCCCACGAGGCGGGAAAGGTGTCACTGAAGCTTTCTTT
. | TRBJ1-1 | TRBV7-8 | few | CASSLVGGGGTEAFF | TGTGCCAGCAGCTTAGTAGGAGGCGGGGGCACTGAAGCTTTCTTT
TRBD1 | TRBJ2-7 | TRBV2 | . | CASSSRGQSPNEQYF | TGTGCCAGCAGTTCTAGGGGACAGTCCCCCAACGAGCAGTACTTC
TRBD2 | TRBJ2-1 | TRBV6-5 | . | CASSYAGLAGVSSYNEQFF | TGTGCCAGCAGTTACGCGGGACTAGCGGGAGTATCCAGTTACAATGAGCAGTTCTTC
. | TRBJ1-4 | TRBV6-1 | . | CASSEMQGEKLFF | TGTGCCAGCAGTGAAATGCAGGGCGAAAAACTGTTTTTT
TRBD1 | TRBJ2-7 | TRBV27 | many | CASSTTGSYEQYF | TGTGCCAGCAGTACGACAGGGTCCTACGAGCAGTACTTC
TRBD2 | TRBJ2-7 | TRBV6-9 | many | CASSYSPISGRAEQYF | TGTGCCAGCAGTTACTCCCCGATTAGCGGGAGGGCGGAGCAGTACTTC
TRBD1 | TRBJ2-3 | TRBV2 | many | CASSAGQITDTQYF | TGTGCCAGCAGTGCGGGACAGATCACAGATACGCAGTATTTT
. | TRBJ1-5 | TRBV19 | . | CASSIDPGKRVPRENQPQHF | TGTGCCAGTAGTATAGACCCGGGTAAGAGGGTCCCGAGGGAGAATCAGCCCCAGCATTTT
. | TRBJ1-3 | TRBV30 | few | CAWTAGNENTIYF | TGTGCCTGGACGGCGGGTAACGAAAACACCATATATTTT
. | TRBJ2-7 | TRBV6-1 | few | CASSPASGHHEQYF | TGTGCCAGCAGTCCTGCAAGCGGGCATCACGAGCAGTACTTC
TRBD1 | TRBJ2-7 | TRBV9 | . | CASSVEGTGGTYEQYF | TGTGCCAGCAGCGTAGAGGGCACAGGGGGAACCTACGAGCAGTACTTC
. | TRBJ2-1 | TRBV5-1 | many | CASSFLQGYEQFF | TGCGCCAGCAGCTTTTTACAGGGCTATGAGCAGTTCTTC
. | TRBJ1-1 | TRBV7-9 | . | CASKRGSMNTEAFF | TGTGCCAGCAAACGGGGCAGCATGAACACTGAAGCTTTCTTT
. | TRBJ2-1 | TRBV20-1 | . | CSARDLHASIYNEQFF | TGCAGTGCTAGAGATCTTCACGCTAGCATCTACAATGAGCAGTTCTTC
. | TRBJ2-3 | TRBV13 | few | CAIPGKPPDTQYF | TGTGCCATCCCGGGAAAACCCCCAGATACGCAGTATTTT
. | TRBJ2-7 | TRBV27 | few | CASKNRGGSYEQYF | TGTGCCAGTAAAAACAGGGGGGGATCCTACGAGCAGTACTTC
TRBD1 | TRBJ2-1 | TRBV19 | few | CASSNSDRGPYNEQFF | TGTGCCAGTAGTAATTCGGACAGGGGCCCCTACAATGAGCAGTTCTTC
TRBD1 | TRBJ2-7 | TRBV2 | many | CASTQGVDEQYF | TGTGCCAGCACTCAGGGGGTCGACGAGCAGTACTTC
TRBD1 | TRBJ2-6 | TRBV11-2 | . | CASSRLRRTGGASGANVLTF | TGTGCCAGCAGCCGCCTCCGCCGGACAGGGGGCGCGTCTGGGGCCAACGTCCTGACTTTC
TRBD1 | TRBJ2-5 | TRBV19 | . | CASSSQQGLETQYF | TGTGCCAGTAGTTCACAACAGGGGTTGGAGACCCAGTACTTC
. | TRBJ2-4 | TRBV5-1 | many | CASSLGGPENIQYF | TGCGCCAGCAGCTTGGGTGGGCCTGAAAACATTCAGTACTTC
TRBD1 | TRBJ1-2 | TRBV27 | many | CASSLSRGTGDYGYTF | TGTGCCAGCAGTTTATCCCGTGGGACAGGGGACTATGGCTACACCTTC
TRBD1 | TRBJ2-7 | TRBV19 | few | CASSFHGTASYEQYF | TGTGCCAGTAGTTTCCACGGGACAGCCTCCTACGAGCAGTACTTC
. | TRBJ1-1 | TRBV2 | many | CASSEMGRANTEAFF | TGTGCCAGCAGTGAAATGGGCAGGGCGAACACTGAAGCTTTCTTT
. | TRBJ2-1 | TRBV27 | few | CASGYGSYNEQFF | TGTGCCAGCGGCTACGGCTCCTACAATGAGCAGTTCTTC
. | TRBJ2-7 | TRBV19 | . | CASSIGTSLYEQYF | TGTGCCAGTAGTATCGGGACAAGCCTATACGAGCAGTACTTC
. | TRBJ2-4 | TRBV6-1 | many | CASRKAGQRNIQYF | TGTGCCAGCAGAAAAGCGGGACAGAGAAACATTCAGTACTTC
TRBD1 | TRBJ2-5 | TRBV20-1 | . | CSVGQGTETQYF | TGCAGTGTCGGACAGGGGACAGAGACCCAGTACTTC
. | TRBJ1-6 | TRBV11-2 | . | CASSVQGKGANSPLHF | TGTGCCAGCAGCGTCCAGGGGAAGGGTGCTAATTCACCCCTCCACTTT
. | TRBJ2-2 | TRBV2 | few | CASSEGGENTGELFF | TGTGCCAGCAGTGAAGGCGGGGAGAACACCGGGGAGCTGTTTTTT
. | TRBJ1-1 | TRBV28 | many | CASSFKGPTEAFF | TGTGCCAGCAGTTTCAAGGGGCCCACTGAAGCTTTCTTT
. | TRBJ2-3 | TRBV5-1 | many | CASSFSPSGNTQYF | TGCGCCAGCAGCTTTAGCCCATCTGGAAATACGCAGTATTTT
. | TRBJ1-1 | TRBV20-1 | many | CSARDLVGPSNTEAFF | TGCAGTGCTAGAGATCTTGTAGGTCCCTCAAACACTGAAGCTTTCTTT
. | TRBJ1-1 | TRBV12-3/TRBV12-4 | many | CASSPVPGPNTEAFF | TGTGCCAGCAGTCCCGTGCCGGGCCCGAACACTGAAGCTTTCTTT
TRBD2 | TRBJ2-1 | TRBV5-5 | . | CASSQAGGPGEQFF | TGTGCCAGCAGTCAAGCGGGAGGGCCCGGTGAGCAGTTCTTC
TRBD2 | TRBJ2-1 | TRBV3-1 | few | CASSPRSGRAYNEQFF | TGTGCCAGCAGCCCTCGGAGCGGGAGGGCCTACAATGAGCAGTTCTTC
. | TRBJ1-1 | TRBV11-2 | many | CASSLGSSRTEAFF | TGTGCCAGCAGCTTAGGGTCTAGCCGCACTGAAGCTTTCTTT
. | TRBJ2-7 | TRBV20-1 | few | CSAGSGYEQYF | TGCAGTGCTGGGAGTGGGTACGAGCAGTACTTC
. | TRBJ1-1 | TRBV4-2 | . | CASSRSVLGMNTEAFF | TGTGCCAGCAGCCGATCCGTGTTGGGTATGAACACTGAAGCTTTCTTT
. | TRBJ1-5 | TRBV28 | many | CASSPQGKLGEGNQPQHF | TGTGCCAGCAGTCCGCAGGGGAAACTGGGGGAAGGCAATCAGCCCCAGCATTTT
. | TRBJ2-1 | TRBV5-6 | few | CASQLGMSSYNEQFF | TGTGCCTCCCAGCTTGGCATGAGCTCCTACAATGAGCAGTTCTTC
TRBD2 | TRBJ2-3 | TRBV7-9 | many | CASSQLAGVLTDTQYF | TGTGCCAGCAGCCAGCTAGCGGGAGTTCTCACAGATACGCAGTATTTT
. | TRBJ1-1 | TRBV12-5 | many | CASGLGVNTEAFF | TGTGCTAGTGGTTTGGGGGTGAACACTGAAGCTTTCTTT
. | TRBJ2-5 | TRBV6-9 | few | CANSSTWAHRETQYF | TGTGCCAACAGTTCCACCTGGGCCCACAGAGAGACCCAGTACTTC
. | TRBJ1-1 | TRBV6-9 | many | CASSYNSPAGGAFF | TGTGCCAGCAGTTATAATTCGCCCGCGGGGGGAGCTTTCTTT